The rows below give T cell receptor beta chains drawn from one sample of a study of T cells after posttransplantation cyclophosphamide. Some clones are missing from TCRdb's copy, which holds only in-frame ones; the method was immunoSEQ multiplex PCR. In the table there are tens of thousands of clones, almost 75% of which are singletons. The sample was memory CD4+ T cells sorted from PBMCs. These receptors were obtained from a woman aged 60 to 75 in good health, CMV-negative, and a related stem cell transplant donor. CDR3s include the opening cysteine and the closing phenylalanine or tryptophan. D genes are given only for firm matches. Size values are once, few and many counts, or a class for expanded clones, and some rows have none.

d_gene: NA; len: 14; j_gene: TRBJ1-1; v_gene: TRBV27; abundance: NA; CDR3nt: TGTGCCAGCTACACCGGGACATTGAACACTGAAGCTTTCTTT; CDR3aa: CASYTGTLNTEAFF
d_gene: NA; len: 13; j_gene: TRBJ1-2; v_gene: TRBV30; abundance: NA; CDR3nt: TGTGCCTGTCAGACAGGAAACTTCTATGGCTACACCTTC; CDR3aa: CACQTGNFYGYTF
d_gene: TRBD1; len: 13; j_gene: TRBJ2-5; v_gene: TRBV6-6; abundance: NA; CDR3nt: TGTGCCAGCACGGGACAGGGGGGAGAGACCCAGTACTTC; CDR3aa: CASTGQGGETQYF
d_gene: NA; len: 14; j_gene: TRBJ2-7; v_gene: TRBV14; abundance: NA; CDR3nt: TGTGCCAGCAGCCTCTTCGCCCTCGGGGGAGAGCAGTACTTC; CDR3aa: CASSLFALGGEQYF
d_gene: NA; len: 16; j_gene: TRBJ1-3; v_gene: TRBV5-5; abundance: few; CDR3nt: TGTGCCAGCAGCTTGGCGGGGGGTGCCTCTGGAAACACCATATATTTT; CDR3aa: CASSLAGGASGNTIYF
d_gene: TRBD1; len: 15; j_gene: TRBJ2-7; v_gene: TRBV7-2; abundance: NA; CDR3nt: TGTGCCAGCAGCACATGGACAGGGGGCGCTTACGAGCAGTACTTC; CDR3aa: CASSTWTGGAYEQYF
d_gene: TRBD1; len: 16; j_gene: TRBJ2-6; v_gene: TRBV28; abundance: few; CDR3nt: TGTGCCAGCAGTCCCACAGGGGTCGGTGGGGCCAACGTCCTGACTTTC; CDR3aa: CASSPTGVGGANVLTF
d_gene: NA; len: 13; j_gene: TRBJ1-6; v_gene: TRBV6-1; abundance: once; CDR3nt: TGTGCCAGCAAGCAGGGTGTAGGATCACCCCTCCACTTT; CDR3aa: CASKQGVGSPLHF
d_gene: NA; len: 13; j_gene: TRBJ1-6; v_gene: TRBV18; abundance: NA; CDR3nt: TGTGCCAGCTCCGGGGGGGTAAACTCCCCCCTCCACTTT; CDR3aa: CASSGGVNSPLHF
d_gene: TRBD2; len: 16; j_gene: TRBJ2-7; v_gene: TRBV7-2; abundance: NA; CDR3nt: TGTGCCAGCAGCTTAGGCCCAGGCGGGGGGGCCTACGAGCAGTACTTC; CDR3aa: CASSLGPGGGAYEQYF
d_gene: NA; len: 12; j_gene: TRBJ1-2; v_gene: TRBV16; abundance: NA; CDR3nt: TGTGCCAGCAGCCAAACGGTCTATGGCTACACCTTC; CDR3aa: CASSQTVYGYTF
d_gene: NA; len: 15; j_gene: TRBJ1-2; v_gene: TRBV4-3; abundance: NA; CDR3nt: TGCGCCAGCAGCCAAGCCGACTCCCCCAGGGATGGCTACACCTTC; CDR3aa: CASSQADSPRDGYTF
d_gene: NA; len: 13; j_gene: TRBJ1-5; v_gene: TRBV6-5; abundance: NA; CDR3nt: TGTGCCAGCAGCTCCCGACTTAATCAGCCCCAGCATTTT; CDR3aa: CASSSRLNQPQHF
d_gene: NA; len: 11; j_gene: TRBJ1-2; v_gene: TRBV29-1; abundance: once; CDR3nt: TGCAGCGTTGGGGAGGGGTATGGCTACACCTTC; CDR3aa: CSVGEGYGYTF
d_gene: TRBD1; len: 15; j_gene: TRBJ2-1; v_gene: TRBV19; abundance: NA; CDR3nt: TGTGCCAGTAGTATAGGGGGGACAGCACTACAGGAGCAGTTCTTC; CDR3aa: CASSIGGTALQEQFF
d_gene: NA; len: 13; j_gene: TRBJ1-2; v_gene: TRBV13; abundance: few; CDR3nt: TGTGCCAGCAGCTTAGGACGGAACTATGGCTACACCTTC; CDR3aa: CASSLGRNYGYTF
d_gene: TRBD1; len: 15; j_gene: TRBJ2-3; v_gene: TRBV11-2; abundance: NA; CDR3nt: TGTGCCAGCAGCCGGGGGGACAGGGGAACAGATACGCAGTATTTT; CDR3aa: CASSRGDRGTDTQYF
d_gene: TRBD2; len: 15; j_gene: TRBJ2-7; v_gene: TRBV11-2; abundance: few; CDR3nt: TGTGCCAGCAGCGACGGGACTAGCGTGAGATACGAGCAGTACTTC; CDR3aa: CASSDGTSVRYEQYF
d_gene: TRBD2; len: 15; j_gene: TRBJ2-1; v_gene: TRBV9; abundance: NA; CDR3nt: TGTGCCAGCAGCGGCGGGGGGGTGGGTTACAATGAGCAGTTCTTC; CDR3aa: CASSGGGVGYNEQFF
d_gene: TRBD2; len: 15; j_gene: TRBJ2-2; v_gene: TRBV25-1; abundance: NA; CDR3nt: TGTGCCAGCAATAGACTAGCGGGAAACATCGGGGAGCTGTTTTTT; CDR3aa: CASNRLAGNIGELFF
d_gene: TRBD1; len: 15; j_gene: TRBJ2-7; v_gene: TRBV6-1; abundance: NA; CDR3nt: TGTGCCAGCAGCCGGGGGGGGACAGGGGGCTACGAGCAGTACTTC; CDR3aa: CASSRGGTGGYEQYF
d_gene: TRBD2; len: 15; j_gene: TRBJ2-1; v_gene: TRBV6-1; abundance: NA; CDR3nt: TGTGCCAGCAGTGTTCGGACTAGCGGCTCCAATGAGCAGTTCTTC; CDR3aa: CASSVRTSGSNEQFF
d_gene: TRBD1; len: 12; j_gene: TRBJ2-1; v_gene: TRBV29-1; abundance: NA; CDR3nt: TGCAGCGCTAAAGGGGGCGGAGATGAGCAGTTCTTC; CDR3aa: CSAKGGGDEQFF
d_gene: TRBD2; len: 15; j_gene: TRBJ2-7; v_gene: TRBV6-1; abundance: NA; CDR3nt: TGTGCCAGCAGTAAAAGCGGGGGGAATTCCTACGAGCAGTACTTC; CDR3aa: CASSKSGGNSYEQYF
d_gene: NA; len: 14; j_gene: TRBJ1-1; v_gene: TRBV10-1; abundance: NA; CDR3nt: TGCGCCAGCACCAAACCGGACAGTGACACTGAAGCTTTCTTT; CDR3aa: CASTKPDSDTEAFF
d_gene: TRBD1; len: 15; j_gene: TRBJ1-5; v_gene: TRBV30; abundance: NA; CDR3nt: TGTGCCTGGAGTCCGCGGGACAGGGTGAGCCAGCCCCAGCATTTT; CDR3aa: CAWSPRDRVSQPQHF
d_gene: TRBD1; len: 15; j_gene: TRBJ1-4; v_gene: TRBV27; abundance: NA; CDR3nt: TGTGCCAGCAGTTCCGACAGGGGGCGCGGTGAAAAACTGTTTTTT; CDR3aa: CASSSDRGRGEKLFF
d_gene: NA; len: 15; j_gene: TRBJ2-1; v_gene: TRBV9; abundance: NA; CDR3nt: TGTGCCAGCAGCGTACAAGGGGCCAATCACAATGAGCAGTTCTTC; CDR3aa: CASSVQGANHNEQFF
d_gene: TRBD2; len: 17; j_gene: TRBJ2-1; v_gene: TRBV5-1; abundance: NA; CDR3nt: TGCGCCAGCAGCAAAACTAGCGGCCCAAGCTCCTACAATGAGCAGTTCTTC; CDR3aa: CASSKTSGPSSYNEQFF
d_gene: NA; len: 15; j_gene: TRBJ1-2; v_gene: TRBV19; abundance: once; CDR3nt: TGTGCCAGTAGTATAGATCGCGGCAGACCCTATGGCTACACCTTC; CDR3aa: CASSIDRGRPYGYTF
d_gene: NA; len: 13; j_gene: TRBJ1-2; v_gene: TRBV6-6; abundance: NA; CDR3nt: TGTGCCAGCAGTTCCGTACCAGGAAATGGCTACACCTTC; CDR3aa: CASSSVPGNGYTF
d_gene: TRBD1; len: 15; j_gene: TRBJ2-7; v_gene: TRBV5-4; abundance: NA; CDR3nt: TGTGCCAGCAGCTTGGATGTGGGACAGGGTGGCGAGCAGTACTTC; CDR3aa: CASSLDVGQGGEQYF
d_gene: NA; len: 13; j_gene: TRBJ1-3; v_gene: TRBV2; abundance: NA; CDR3nt: TGTGCCAGTTCCCGGAGCTCTGGAAACACCATATATTTT; CDR3aa: CASSRSSGNTIYF
d_gene: NA; len: 12; j_gene: TRBJ2-7; v_gene: TRBV28; abundance: NA; CDR3nt: TGTGCCAGCAGAACCTCGGACACCGCCGCGTACTTC; CDR3aa: CASRTSDTAAYF
d_gene: NA; len: 13; j_gene: TRBJ1-2; v_gene: TRBV10-2; abundance: NA; CDR3nt: TGCGCCAGCAGTAACAGCCCTAACTATGGCTACACCTTC; CDR3aa: CASSNSPNYGYTF
d_gene: TRBD1; len: 17; j_gene: TRBJ1-4; v_gene: TRBV28; abundance: NA; CDR3nt: TGTGCCAGCAGTCCGAGGACAGGGATAGGAGGGAAAGAAAAACTGTTTTTT; CDR3aa: CASSPRTGIGGKEKLFF
d_gene: NA; len: 14; j_gene: TRBJ1-6; v_gene: TRBV7-2; abundance: NA; CDR3nt: TGTGCCAGCAGCCTCAGGGGATCAGCCTCACCCCTCCACTTT; CDR3aa: CASSLRGSASPLHF
d_gene: NA; len: 12; j_gene: TRBJ1-1; v_gene: TRBV18; abundance: few; CDR3nt: TGTGCCAGCTCACCCGACAGGATAGAAGCTTTCTTT; CDR3aa: CASSPDRIEAFF
d_gene: TRBD1; len: 14; j_gene: TRBJ1-6; v_gene: TRBV2; abundance: NA; CDR3nt: TGTGCCAGCAAAACCGGGACAGGGGGTTCACCCCTCCACTTT; CDR3aa: CASKTGTGGSPLHF
d_gene: TRBD1; len: 13; j_gene: TRBJ1-1; v_gene: TRBV10-3; abundance: NA; CDR3nt: TGTGCCATCAGAGCAGACAGGGACACTGAAGCTTTCTTT; CDR3aa: CAIRADRDTEAFF
d_gene: TRBD2; len: 15; j_gene: TRBJ2-7; v_gene: TRBV28; abundance: few; CDR3nt: TGTGCCAGCAGTAGCCCGGCGGGAGGGCCCGACGAGCAGTACTTC; CDR3aa: CASSSPAGGPDEQYF
d_gene: TRBD2; len: 19; j_gene: TRBJ2-2; v_gene: TRBV5-4; abundance: once; CDR3nt: TGTGCCAGCAGTCGAAGAGGGGTAGCGGGAGAAGGGGGTACCGGGGAGCTGTTTTTT; CDR3aa: CASSRRGVAGEGGTGELFF
d_gene: NA; len: 15; j_gene: TRBJ2-1; v_gene: TRBV6-5; abundance: NA; CDR3nt: TGTGCCAGCAGTTACAGGGAGGCAGGGCGTAATGAGCAGTTCTTC; CDR3aa: CASSYREAGRNEQFF
d_gene: NA; len: 15; j_gene: TRBJ1-2; v_gene: TRBV6-5; abundance: NA; CDR3nt: TGTGCCAGCAGCCTCACCGGGGGGGGCGTTTGGGGCTACACCTTC; CDR3aa: CASSLTGGGVWGYTF
d_gene: NA; len: 14; j_gene: TRBJ2-4; v_gene: TRBV5-4; abundance: NA; CDR3nt: TGTGCCAGCAGCGCTCAACTAGCCAAAAACATTCAGTACTTC; CDR3aa: CASSAQLAKNIQYF
d_gene: NA; len: 12; j_gene: TRBJ1-1; v_gene: TRBV28; abundance: NA; CDR3nt: TGTGCCAGCAGTCTTCCGGGATCTGAAGCTTTCTTT; CDR3aa: CASSLPGSEAFF
d_gene: TRBD2; len: 16; j_gene: TRBJ2-3; v_gene: TRBV5-4; abundance: NA; CDR3nt: TGTGCCAGCAGCTTGGCCGCGGGGGGGCGTTCAGATACGCAGTATTTT; CDR3aa: CASSLAAGGRSDTQYF
d_gene: TRBD1; len: 13; j_gene: TRBJ2-7; v_gene: TRBV28; abundance: few; CDR3nt: TGTGCCAGCAGCTCTCCAGGGGGCTACGAGCAGTACTTC; CDR3aa: CASSSPGGYEQYF